This T cell receptor (beta chain) was retrieved from a study of blood T cell repertoires in COVID-19. Trimming at V came to 4 bases and at J to 3 bases, leaving 21 bases not matched to a gene. The CDR3 totals 20 residues. Looked up from germline, CDR1 is SGDLS and CDR2 is YYNGEE. Followed longitudinally, the Seattle patients had been enrolled during active infection. Study processing details: Amplification of reference gene primers was used by the study to estimate nucleated cell counts. The data were produced by immunoSEQ multiplex PCR, yet TCRdb's version contains in-frame clones alone and is incomplete. V, J and clone size reflect that table, while D and trimming were determined from the DNA. The data contain 150,000 to 200,000 clones, approximately 92% of them singletons.

The receptor was isolated from a man aged 25 to 40 with COVID-19, enrolled during active disease. V gene TRBV9 combines with J gene TRBJ2-1, with TRBD2 matching over 8 bases. Sequencing used peripheral blood. The CDR3 reads CASSPTRGVYRGGNYNEQFF. DNA of the CDR3: TGTGCCAGCAGCCCCACTAGAGGGGTTTATCGGGGGGGCAACTACAATGAGCAGTTCTTC.